These T cell receptor beta chains were read from a single sample in a study of cytomegalovirus exposure and HLA in healthy donors. The data were produced by immunoSEQ multiplex PCR, yet TCRdb's version contains in-frame clones alone and is incomplete. The table lists roughly 150,000 clones, nearly 80% of them singletons, with 1.5% to 2% in the top ten. Sequenced input: PBMCs. The receptors derive from a woman in her twenties or thirties in good health and CMV-seronegative. CDR3s include the opening cysteine and the closing phenylalanine or tryptophan. A D gene is named only where the DNA matches it firmly. A row's size may be missing; if present it is once, few, many or a size class.

TRBJ2-7 TRBD1 TRBV19 - TGTGCCAGTACCAGGACAGGGGGGTACGAGCAGTACTTC CASTRTGGYEQYF
TRBJ1-2 - TRBV7-8 once TGTGCCAGCAGCTTAGATTTCGGGGGATTCGATGGCTACACCTTC CASSLDFGGFDGYTF
TRBJ1-2 - TRBV2 - TGTGCCGCCACCGTGGTACAGGTTAACTATGGCTACACCTTC CAATVVQVNYGYTF
TRBJ2-2 TRBD1 TRBV7-8 - TGTGCCAGCAGTTCGGACAGGCCATTTGAACACGGGGAGCTGTTTTTT CASSSDRPFEHGELFF
TRBJ1-6 - TRBV5-4 - TGTGCCAGCAGCGGGACAAGGGATTCACCCCTCCACTTT CASSGTRDSPLHF
TRBJ1-3 - TRBV2 - TGTGCCAGCAGCCTGGGACATGAGGGAAACACCATATATTTT CASSLGHEGNTIYF
TRBJ1-2 - TRBV10-2 - TGCGCCAGCAGTGCGACAGGCTCTAACTATGGCTACACCTTC CASSATGSNYGYTF
TRBJ1-5 - TRBV10-3 few TGTGCCATCAGTGACTCCGGAAGGAGGCAGAGCAATCAGCCCCAGCATTTT CAISDSGRRQSNQPQHF
TRBJ2-5 - TRBV2 few TGTGCCAGCAGTACTGGAGGCCCGGCGGAGACCCAGTACTTC CASSTGGPAETQYF
TRBJ1-1 - TRBV6-5 once TGTGCCAGCAGTACTGGGGGCGCATGGTTTGAAGCTTTCTTT CASSTGGAWFEAFF
TRBJ1-1 - TRBV29-1 - TGCAGCGCTTCTAAACCACCGGGATTCAACACTGAAGCTTTCTTT CSASKPPGFNTEAFF
TRBJ2-7 - TRBV19 - TGTGCCAGTAGTATTGGGGCAGCCTACGAGCAGTACTTC CASSIGAAYEQYF
TRBJ2-1 TRBD2 TRBV6-5 few TGTGCCAGCAGTTACGGGACTAGCGGGGGCAATGAGCAGTTCTTC CASSYGTSGGNEQFF
TRBJ2-7 TRBD1 TRBV6-5 - TGTGCCAGCAGTTACTCGTCGAGGGGGCGGGACGAGCAGTACTTC CASSYSSRGRDEQYF
TRBJ1-1 TRBD1 TRBV7-9 - TGTGCCAGCAGCTCGACAGGGGGCGCAGGAGCTGAAGCTTTCTTT CASSSTGGAGAEAFF
TRBJ1-5 TRBD1 TRBV9 once TGTGCCAGCAGCGTAGGAGGGGGCGCGGAGCCCCAGCATTTT CASSVGGGAEPQHF
TRBJ2-7 TRBD1 TRBV19 once TGTGCCAGTAGTATCCCGGGACAGATATACGAGCAGTACTTC CASSIPGQIYEQYF
TRBJ1-2 TRBD1 TRBV30 - TGTGCCTGGAGGGACAGGGGGAACTATGGCTACACCTTC CAWRDRGNYGYTF
TRBJ2-7 - TRBV9 - TGTGCCAGCAGCGTAGACCACAGCCCCTACGAGCAGTACTTC CASSVDHSPYEQYF
TRBJ2-3 - TRBV30 - TGTGCCTGGAGTGCCCGGGGAGCTAGCACAGATACGCAGTATTTT CAWSARGASTDTQYF
TRBJ2-2 - TRBV14 - TGTGCCAGCAGCCCCGTGGCAGCGGCGAACACCGGGGAGCTGTTTTTT CASSPVAAANTGELFF
TRBJ2-3 - TRBV2 - TGTGCCAGCAGTGGGCTAGCGAACACAGATACGCAGTATTTT CASSGLANTDTQYF
TRBJ1-3 - TRBV6-1 - TGTGCCAGCATGGTGAGCTCTGGAAACACCATATATTTT CASMVSSGNTIYF
TRBJ1-5 - TRBV27 - TGTGCCAGCAGTTTTTTTCCGGCGGATAGCAATCAGCCCCAGCATTTT CASSFFPADSNQPQHF
TRBJ2-5 - TRBV5-6 - TGTGCCAGCAGCTCTTTGGGATCGCAGGGCTCCCGGGTTGAAGAGACCCAGTACTTC CASSSLGSQGSRVEETQYF
TRBJ2-3 - TRBV7-2 - TGTGCCAGCAGCTCCTTAATCCCTGGGGGCAGAGATACGCAGTATTTT CASSSLIPGGRDTQYF
TRBJ2-7 - TRBV2 - TGTGCCAGCAAGCCGGAGACCTACGAGCAGTACTTC CASKPETYEQYF
TRBJ1-1 TRBD1 TRBV7-6 - TGTGCCAGCAGCTTAGTTTCAGGGGGCACTGAAGCTTTCTTT CASSLVSGGTEAFF
TRBJ2-7 TRBD1 TRBV11-2 - TGTGCCAGCAGCTTAGGTTCGGGCCTACGGGACAGAACCCTTTACGAGCAGTACTTC CASSLGSGLRDRTLYEQYF
TRBJ2-1 TRBD1 TRBV5-4 - TGTGCCAGCAGCTTGGGGGGGGACAGGGGTGGTAATGAGCAGTTCTTC CASSLGGDRGGNEQFF
TRBJ2-6 - TRBV2 - TGTGCCAGCAGTGACCAGGGATCTGGGGCCAACGTCCTGACTTTC CASSDQGSGANVLTF
TRBJ2-2 - TRBV2 - TGTGCCAGCAGTGGGGAGCAGGTCGGGGAGCTGTTTTTT CASSGEQVGELFF
TRBJ1-5 TRBD1 TRBV6-5 - TGTGCCAGCAGCTCCCACAGACAGGGGAGTCAGCCCCAGCATTTT CASSSHRQGSQPQHF
TRBJ2-3 - TRBV7-2 - TGTGCCAGCAGCTCTACCGGGACACTTGTCACAGATACGCAGTATTTT CASSSTGTLVTDTQYF
TRBJ2-2 - TRBV19 - TGTGCCAGTAGGAATACAGGGACCGGGGAGCTGTTTTTT CASRNTGTGELFF
TRBJ1-6 - TRBV4-2 - TGTGCCAGCAGCCAAGGGGCCTTAAATTCACCCCTCCACTTT CASSQGALNSPLHF
TRBJ1-2 - TRBV5-1 once TGCGCCAGCAGCCGGGACACGAATTATGGCTACACCTTC CASSRDTNYGYTF
TRBJ1-1 TRBD1 TRBV9 - TGTGCCAGCAGCGTAGAACCAGGGGGCGCGTTCGGGGCTTTCTTT CASSVEPGGAFGAFF
TRBJ1-5 TRBD1 TRBV10-3 - TGTGCCATAAAACAGGGGCCGGATCAGCTCCAGCATTTT CAIKQGPDQLQHF
TRBJ2-3 - TRBV5-4 few TGTGCCAGCAGCTTCGGCGGCACGCAGTATTTT CASSFGGTQYF
TRBJ2-5 - TRBV30 - TGTGCCTGGAGTGTCGGGAGTGGGACCCAGTACTTC CAWSVGSGTQYF
TRBJ1-2 - TRBV6-1 - TGTGCCAGCAGGGACTTCGGGGGGATCGGGTATGGCTACACCTTC CASRDFGGIGYGYTF
TRBJ1-1 TRBD1 TRBV5-1 once TGCGCCAGCAGCTTAACAGGGGGTTCAGGAGCTTTCTTT CASSLTGGSGAFF
TRBJ1-1 - TRBV5-1 - TGCGCCAGCAGCTTGGGACAGAGATTAAACACTGAAGCTTTCTTT CASSLGQRLNTEAFF
TRBJ1-1 - TRBV5-6 - TGTGCCAGCAGCCGGCAGTCAGGGTTGAGTAGCACTGAAGCTTTCTTT CASSRQSGLSSTEAFF
TRBJ2-5 TRBD2 TRBV5-4 - TGTGCCAGCAGCTTGGCGACTAGCGGGGGGGGGTACCAAGAGACCCAGTACTTC CASSLATSGGGYQETQYF
TRBJ2-1 TRBD1 TRBV5-1 - TGCGCCAGCAGCTTGGACAGGGGGCCAGGAGAGTTCTTC CASSLDRGPGEFF
TRBJ1-2 - TRBV5-6 - TGTGCCAGCAGCGTACAGGGCAGCTATGGCTACACCTTC CASSVQGSYGYTF
TRBJ2-5 - TRBV30 - TGTGCCTGGAGTGTACATGCGGGGCGGGAGACCCAGTACTTC CAWSVHAGRETQYF
TRBJ2-4 - TRBV5-1 - TGCGCCAGCAGCCCCGGGGATTCAGCCAAAAATATTCAGTACTTC CASSPGDSAKNIQYF
TRBJ1-2 TRBD1 TRBV29-1 - TGCAGCGTTCCGCAGGGACAGAACTATGGCTACACCTTC CSVPQGQNYGYTF
TRBJ2-3 - TRBV19 - TGTGCCAGTAGTACTAGCGAGGGTCTGTGGGATACGCAGTATTTT CASSTSEGLWDTQYF
TRBJ2-2 - TRBV6-5 - TGTGCCAGCAGTTACATGGAGGTAACCGGGGAGCTGTTTTTT CASSYMEVTGELFF
TRBJ2-6 TRBD1 TRBV19 - TGTGCCAGTAGCCTTGGACAGGGCAGCTCTGGGGCCAACGTCCTGACTTTC CASSLGQGSSGANVLTF